This T cell receptor (beta chain) was profiled in a study of blood T cells in healthy people across ages. Notes on the study in general: Both higher diversity and more naive CD4+ cells marked long-lived donors when set against aged donors. Estimates based on one million T cells were treated as lower bounds.

Notes on this clonotype: The antigen is undetermined.

A second PCR, run for roughly 7 to 11 cycles, used a sample-barcoded 5' primer plus a J-beta primer mix. Template switching added a 12-random-nucleotide identifier to every cDNA molecule. Each CDR3 protein gets one entry after TCRdb re-called the 5' RACE reads with MiXCR. The table has more than 650,000 distinct CDR3 sequences, about 55% seen once. The CDR3 is 13 amino acids. Trimming left V 5 bases short and J 5 bases short, with 10 bases between. V usage is TRBV12-3 or TRBV12-4 and J usage is TRBJ1-5; D might be TRBD1 (6 bases). The TCR originated in a man older than 75 in good health. The source material was blood. The CDR3 sequence: CASSPGQYQPQHF. The DNA for the CDR3 is TGTGCCAGCAGTCCCGGACAGTATCAGCCCCAGCATTTT.